Described below is a single T cell receptor beta chain sequence and its context. The record originates from a study of blood T cell repertoires in COVID-19. V lost 1 base, J lost 5 bases, and 11 bases lay in between. Germline lookup yields CDR1 ENHRY and CDR2 SYGVKD. The CDR3 covers 15 residues. Method: immunoSEQ multiplex PCR; TCRdb's copy keeps in-frame clones and lacks some. The sample lists hundreds of thousands of clones, 82% occurring once. The chain uses TRBV10-3 and TRBJ1-4, with D uncertain. Sequencing used peripheral blood. This sequence originates from a woman over 75 with active or convalescent COVID-19. The chain's CDR3 is CAISELRRDNEKLFF. Written as DNA, the CDR3 is TGTGCCATCAGTGAGTTGAGGCGAGACAATGAAAAACTGTTTTTT.